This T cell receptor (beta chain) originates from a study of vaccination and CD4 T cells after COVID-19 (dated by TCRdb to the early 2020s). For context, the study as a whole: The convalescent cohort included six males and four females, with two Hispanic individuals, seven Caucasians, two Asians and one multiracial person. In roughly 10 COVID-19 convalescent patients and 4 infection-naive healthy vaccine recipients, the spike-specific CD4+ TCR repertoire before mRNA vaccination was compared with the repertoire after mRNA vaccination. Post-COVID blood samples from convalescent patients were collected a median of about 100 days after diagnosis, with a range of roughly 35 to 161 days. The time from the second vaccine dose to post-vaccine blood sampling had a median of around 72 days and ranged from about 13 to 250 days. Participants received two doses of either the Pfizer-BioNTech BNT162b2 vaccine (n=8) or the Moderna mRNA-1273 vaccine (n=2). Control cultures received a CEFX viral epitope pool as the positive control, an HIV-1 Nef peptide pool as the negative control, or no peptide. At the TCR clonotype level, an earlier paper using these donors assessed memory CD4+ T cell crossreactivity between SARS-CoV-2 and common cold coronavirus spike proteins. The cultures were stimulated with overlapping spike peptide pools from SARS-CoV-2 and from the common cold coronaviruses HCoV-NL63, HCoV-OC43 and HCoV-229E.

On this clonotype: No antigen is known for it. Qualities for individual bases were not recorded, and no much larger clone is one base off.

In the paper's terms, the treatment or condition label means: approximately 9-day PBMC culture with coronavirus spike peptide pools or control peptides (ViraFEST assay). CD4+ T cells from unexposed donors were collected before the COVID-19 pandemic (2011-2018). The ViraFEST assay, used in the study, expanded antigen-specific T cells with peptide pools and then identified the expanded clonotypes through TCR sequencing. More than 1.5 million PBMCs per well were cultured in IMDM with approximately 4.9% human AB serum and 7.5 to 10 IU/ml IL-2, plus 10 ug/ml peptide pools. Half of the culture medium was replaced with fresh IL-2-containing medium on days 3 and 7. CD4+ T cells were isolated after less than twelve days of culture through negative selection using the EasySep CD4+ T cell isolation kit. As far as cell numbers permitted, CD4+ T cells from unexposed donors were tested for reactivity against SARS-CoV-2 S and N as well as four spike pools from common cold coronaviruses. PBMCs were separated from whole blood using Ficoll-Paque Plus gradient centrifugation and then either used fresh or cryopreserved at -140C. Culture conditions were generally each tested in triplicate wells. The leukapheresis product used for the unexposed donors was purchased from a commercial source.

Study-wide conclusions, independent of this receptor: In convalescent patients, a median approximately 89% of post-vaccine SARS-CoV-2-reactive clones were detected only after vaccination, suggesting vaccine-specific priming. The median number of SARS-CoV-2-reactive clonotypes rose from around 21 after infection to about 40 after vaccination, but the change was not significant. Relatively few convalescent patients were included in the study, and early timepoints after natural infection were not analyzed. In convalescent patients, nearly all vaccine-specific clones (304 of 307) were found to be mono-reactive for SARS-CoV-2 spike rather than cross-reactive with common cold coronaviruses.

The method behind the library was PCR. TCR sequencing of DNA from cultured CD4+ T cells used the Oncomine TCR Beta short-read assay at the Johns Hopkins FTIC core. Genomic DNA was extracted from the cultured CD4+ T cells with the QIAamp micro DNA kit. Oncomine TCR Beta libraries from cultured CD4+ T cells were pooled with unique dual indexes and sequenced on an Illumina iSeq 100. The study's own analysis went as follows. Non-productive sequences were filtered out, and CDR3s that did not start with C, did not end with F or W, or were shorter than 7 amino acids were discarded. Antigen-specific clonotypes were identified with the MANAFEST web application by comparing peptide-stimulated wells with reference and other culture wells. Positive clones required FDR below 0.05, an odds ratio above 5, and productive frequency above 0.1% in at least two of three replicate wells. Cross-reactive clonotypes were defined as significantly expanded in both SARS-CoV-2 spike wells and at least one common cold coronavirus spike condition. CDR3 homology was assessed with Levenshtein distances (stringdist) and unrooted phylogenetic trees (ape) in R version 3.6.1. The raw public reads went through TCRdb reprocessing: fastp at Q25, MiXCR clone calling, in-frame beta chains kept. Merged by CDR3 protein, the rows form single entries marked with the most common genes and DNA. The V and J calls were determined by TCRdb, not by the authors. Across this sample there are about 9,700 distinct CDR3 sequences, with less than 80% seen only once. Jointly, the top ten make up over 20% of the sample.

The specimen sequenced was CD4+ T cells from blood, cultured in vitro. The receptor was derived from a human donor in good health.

The CDR3 protein sequence reads: CASSRLRPGQGVDSNQPQHF. The sequenced DNA is TGTGCCAGCAGCCGGCTCAGGCCGGGACAGGGGGTGGATAGCAATCAGCCCCAGCATTTT. The rearrangement combines TRBV7-2 with TRBJ1-5; TRBD1 aligns with 11 central bases. Its CDR3 holds 20 amino acids, cysteine through phenylalanine. The CDR3 DNA has 60 bases and is translated from base 1. Compared with germline, V lacks 5 bases and J lacks 0 bases; bases without a gene match: 15. Via the germline V gene, CDR1 is SGHTA and CDR2 FQGNSA.